The rows below give T cell receptor beta chains drawn from one sample of a study of cytomegalovirus exposure and HLA in healthy donors. TCRdb keeps only in-frame clones here, not all; method: immunoSEQ multiplex PCR. This sample carries under 200,000 clones, around 86% of them seen once, and the ten largest clones take 2.3%. Sequencing used PBMCs. All receptors come from a male donor in good health and CMV-seronegative. CDR3s include the opening cysteine and the closing phenylalanine or tryptophan. D genes are given only for firm matches.

v_call	d_call	j_call	cdr3_nt	cdr3_aa
TRBV15	.	TRBJ1-2	TGTGCCACCAGCAGAGATATGACAGCCGCTAACTATGGCTATACCTTC	CATSRDMTAANYGYTF
TRBV4-1	TRBD1	TRBJ1-4	TGCGCCAGCAGCCCTACAGGGGGCAGAAATGAAAAACTGTTTTTT	CASSPTGGRNEKLFF
TRBV5-6	.	TRBJ2-1	TGTGCCAGCAGCGCCGGGGGGCCCTCCTACAATGAGCAGTTCTTC	CASSAGGPSYNEQFF
TRBV5-4	.	TRBJ1-1	TGTGCCAGCAGCCAGGGGAACACTGAAGCTTTCTTT	CASSQGNTEAFF
TRBV29-1	TRBD1	TRBJ2-7	TGCAGCGTTGAAGCTCTCCGGGACAGGGGGATCTACGAGCAGTACTTC	CSVEALRDRGIYEQYF
TRBV15	.	TRBJ2-1	TGTGCCACCAAACGTACTGTCCACAATGAGCAGTTCTTC	CATKRTVHNEQFF
TRBV5-1	TRBD1	TRBJ2-1	TGCGCCAGCAGCTCTGCCGGGACAGCCCTAAATGAGCAGTTCTTC	CASSSAGTALNEQFF
TRBV7-2	.	TRBJ1-2	TGTGCCAGCAGCAATGACAGGACCTATGGCTACACCTTC	CASSNDRTYGYTF
TRBV29-1	.	TRBJ1-2	TGCAGCGTTGGGAGGCAACCAAACTATGGCTACACCTTC	CSVGRQPNYGYTF
TRBV6-5	.	TRBJ2-7	TGTGCCAGCAGTCCTGGGGCGATTGGCGAGCAGTACTTC	CASSPGAIGEQYF
TRBV7-2	.	TRBJ1-6	TGTGCCAGCAGCCTTGACCAGGCCTCCTATAATTCACCCCTCCACTTT	CASSLDQASYNSPLHF
TRBV30	.	TRBJ2-5	TGTGCCTGGGAGGCAGGACAGACCGGACAAGAGACCCAGTACTTC	CAWEAGQTGQETQYF
TRBV6-5	.	TRBJ2-7	TGTGCCAGCAAATTGGACAGCGCAACCTACGAGCAGTACTTC	CASKLDSATYEQYF